This entry lists 30 T cell receptor beta chains sequenced from one sample in a study of blood T cell repertoires in COVID-19. Assay used: immunoSEQ multiplex PCR; TCRdb lists only in-frame clones, some missing. The repertoire has more than 300,000 clones, over 75% of them found once; the top ten carry about 10%. The sample comprised peripheral blood. Receptors originate from a woman aged 30 to 39 with COVID-19, enrolled during active disease.

This clone was seen at least ten times. The V gene is TRBV9, the J gene TRBJ2-2, with 8 bases identical to TRBD1. This CDR3 comprises 17 residues. Germline values: CDR1 SGDLS, CDR2 YYNGEE. V was clipped by 2 bases and J by 6 bases; unmatched bases: 12. CDR3 in amino acids: CASSVQVTGVGPGELFF. The CDR3 DNA reads as TGTGCCAGCAGCGTCCAGGTGACAGGGGTGGGCCCCGGGGAGCTGTTTTTT.

With regard to this clone: This specimen includes other DNA sequences encoding the same CDR3. The rearrangement joins TRBV3-1 (or the pseudogene TRBV3-2) to TRBJ2-3, with a tentative D call TRBD2 (6 bases). The CDR3 is 14 residues long. CDR1 is LGHDT and CDR2 is YNNKEL in the germline V gene (reference sequence). V was trimmed by 3 bases and J by 0 bases, leaving 7 bases between them. This CDR3 is CASSQGGSTDTQYF. DNA for the CDR3: TGTGCCAGCAGCCAGGGGGGAAGCACAGATACGCAGTATTTT.

V is TRBV30 and J is TRBJ2-1; TRBD1 matches at 7 bases. The CDR3 has 14 amino acids. The V segment lost 6 bases and the J segment 0 bases; nucleotides outside the gene matches: 5. Germline V gives CDR1 GTSNPN, CDR2 SVGIG (reference sequence). Here the CDR3 reads CACSGGVSYNEQFF. Here the CDR3 DNA reads TGTGCCTGTTCAGGGGGAGTCTCCTACAATGAGCAGTTCTTC.

V gene TRBV5-1 combines with J gene TRBJ2-7, with TRBD2 identical over 9 bases. The CDR3 totals 15 residues. CDR1 is SGHRS, CDR2 YFSETQ, per germline. The junction had 8 bases not matched to a gene; V was cut back by 2 bases and J by 5 bases. CDR3 in amino acids: CASSFPSGVSDEQYF. CDR3 DNA: TGCGCCAGCAGCTTCCCTAGCGGGGTGAGCGACGAGCAGTACTTC.

The chain recombines TRBV2 with TRBJ2-7; TRBD1 might be the D (6 bases). V shed 3 bases and J shed 2 bases, with 14 bases lying between them. CDR1 and CDR2 (germline): SNHLY, FYNNEI. This CDR3 contains 15 residues. CDR3 DNA sequence: TGTGCCAGCAGTGAGTATGCAGGGGCCACCTACGAGCAGTACTTC. Translated: CASSEYAGATYEQYF.

This chain connects TRBV6-6 to TRBJ2-7, with D perhaps matching TRBD1 (5 bases). The CDR3 loop spans 16 amino acids. Germline CDR1 MNHNY, CDR2 SVGAGI (reference sequence). The V and J ends lost 5 bases and 1 base respectively, with 18 bases between them. The CDR3 region has the DNA TGTGCCAGCAGTCCCAACAGGCAGACGGGTTCCTACGAGCAGTACTTC. It is translated as CASSPNRQTGSYEQYF.

This chain connects TRBV7-2 to TRBJ2-1; TRBD2 agrees at 8 bases. CDR1 SGHTA and CDR2 FQGNSA come from the germline V gene. This CDR3 region has 16 residues. Trimming cost V 3 bases and J 5 bases; bases outside gene matches: 9. CDR3 in amino acids: CASSFRPGGVNNEQFF. The CDR3 nucleotides read TGTGCCAGCAGCTTTAGACCCGGGGGGGTTAACAATGAGCAGTTCTTC.

This chain connects TRBV4-3 to TRBJ2-3; 8 bases line up with TRBD2. There are 15 residues in the CDR3. With 0 bases clipped from V and 7 bases from J, the junction kept 6 bases outside the gene matches. The germline CDR1 and CDR2 sequences are LGHNA and YSLEER. The CDR3 region has the DNA TGCGCCAGCAGCCAAGATAAGCGGGGGCTCAATACGCAGTATTTT. Encoded protein: CASSQDKRGLNTQYF.

The V gene is TRBV4-1, the J gene TRBJ2-3; TRBD2 agrees at 12 bases. The J segment lost 7 bases and the V segment lost 6 bases, leaving 5 bases of the junction unmatched. The CDR3 has 14 residues. Germline assignment: CDR1 MGHRA and CDR2 YSYEKL. The CDR3 DNA is TGCGCCAGCAGTACTAGCGGGAGGATAAATACGCAGTATTTT. Translation gives CASSTSGRINTQYF.

V is TRBV2 and J is TRBJ2-7; 14 bases line up with TRBD2. V gave up 7 bases and J gave up 12 bases; unmatched junction bases: 11. Germline CDR1 reads SNHLY; CDR2 reads FYNNEI. CDR3 length equals 14 residues. The CDR3 spells CASTNPGLAGVGYF. CDR3 DNA: TGTGCCAGCACGAACCCGGGACTAGCGGGAGTTGGGTACTTC.

The chain uses TRBV5-4 and TRBJ1-1; the match to TRBD1 covers 10 bases. The CDR3 runs to 13 residues. Germline V gene data show CDR1 as SGHNT and CDR2 as YYREEE (reference sequence). V gave up 3 bases and J gave up 10 bases; unmatched junction bases: 6. DNA of the CDR3: TGTGCCAGCAGCTCCGACAGGGGGCCTTCAGCTTTCTTT. Protein: CASSSDRGPSAFF.

V usage is TRBV6-5 and J usage is TRBJ2-1; a possible D gene is TRBD1 (6 bases). Per germline, CDR1 MNHEY and CDR2 SVGAGI. Trimming cost V 6 bases and J 3 bases, with 12 bases left between them. The CDR3 spans 14 residues. CDR3 residues: CASSLQGIYNEQFF. The CDR3 nucleotides read TGTGCCAGCAGCCTACAGGGTATCTACAATGAGCAGTTCTTC.

The V call is TRBV7-9, the J call TRBJ2-1, with 16 bases aligning to TRBD2. The CDR3 is made up of 15 amino acids. Germline V gives CDR1 SEHNR, CDR2 FQNEAQ (reference sequence). The V and J ends lost 5 bases and 10 bases, in that order; junction bases with no gene match: 5. This chain's CDR3 is CASSTGLAGGQEQFF. The CDR3 DNA reads as TGTGCCAGCAGCACGGGACTAGCGGGGGGGCAGGAGCAGTTCTTC.

The chain combines TRBV5-4 with TRBJ1-1; 10 bases align to TRBD1. With V trimmed by 5 bases and J by 7 bases, 8 bases remained unmatched. Germline CDR1 and CDR2: SGHNT and YYREEE (reference sequence). CDR3 size: 14 residues. DNA for the CDR3: TGTGCCAGCAGACGCGACAGGGGGCGAGGTGAAGCTTTCTTT. Its translation is CASRRDRGRGEAFF.

This chain links TRBV7-9 with TRBJ1-5; weak D call: TRBD1 (5 bases). V was shortened by 4 bases and J by 4 bases, with 11 bases between the two germline ends. The CDR3 contains 14 residues. Per the germline V gene, CDR1 is SEHNR and CDR2 is FQNEAQ (reference sequence). The CDR3 DNA sequence: TGTGCCAGCAGCTCCGGGACTGATAATCAGCCCCAGCATTTT. This translates into CASSSGTDNQPQHF.

The rearrangement joins TRBV5-1 to TRBJ2-7, with TRBD2 as a possible D gene (6 bases). The CDR3 has 15 residues. V was clipped by 4 bases and J by 2 bases, with 16 bases between them. Germline loops: CDR1 SGHRS, CDR2 YFSETQ. For the CDR3, the DNA is TGCGCCAGCAGCGGCCGGGTGGGGGGACCCTACGAGCAGTACTTC. Amino acids: CASSGRVGGPYEQYF.

The chain has TRBV5-1 and TRBJ2-3; a possible D gene is TRBD1 (5 bases). The CDR3 is made up of 14 amino acids. CDR1 and CDR2 from the germline V gene are SGHRS and YFSETQ. V was pared by 2 bases and J by 1 base, with 8 bases between. For the CDR3, the DNA is TGCGCCAGCAGCTTTGCACAGGGCACAGATACGCAGTATTTT. It encodes CASSFAQGTDTQYF.

V is TRBV9 and J is TRBJ2-2; D gene ambiguous. This CDR3 has 13 residues. V lost 4 bases to trimming and J lost 3 bases, with 7 bases between them. The V gene's germline CDR1 is SGDLS and CDR2 YYNGEE. CDR3 DNA: TGTGCCAGCAGCCCCGCGGACACCGGGGAGCTGTTTTTT. It yields the protein CASSPADTGELFF.

This clone showed up many times. The chain links TRBV20-1 to TRBJ2-7; 9 bases are shared with TRBD2. With V trimmed by 3 bases and J by 4 bases, 16 bases remained unmatched. The CDR3 length is 17 residues. Germline values: CDR1 DFQATT, CDR2 SNEGSKA (reference sequence). CDR3 sequence: CSASPSGKEPPGYEQYF. CDR3 DNA sequence: TGCAGTGCTAGTCCTAGCGGGAAGGAACCTCCAGGGTACGAGCAGTACTTC.

CDR3 sequence reads: CASRQPGLAGLEQFF. The CDR3 nucleotides read TGTGCCAGCAGACAACCGGGACTAGCGGGACTTGAGCAGTTCTTC. The chain couples TRBV7-2 to TRBJ2-1; the match to TRBD2 covers 13 bases. V shed 6 bases, J shed 9 bases, and the junction held 8 bases outside the gene matches. Germline CDR1 is SGHTA and CDR2 is FQGNSA. The CDR3 totals 15 residues.

The chain combines TRBV29-1 with TRBJ2-1; TRBD1 agrees at 7 bases. The CDR3 is made up of 13 amino acids. Germline CDR1 is SQVTM and CDR2 is ANQGSEA. Losses at the gene ends were 7 bases for V and 4 bases for J; bases not matched to a gene: 7. The CDR3 DNA follows: TGCAGCGGGGGGACAGCTCTATACAATGAGCAGTTCTTC. Protein sequence: CSGGTALYNEQFF.

This rearrangement joins TRBV6-5 to TRBJ2-7; TRBD1 aligns across 8 bases. CDR3 size: 15 residues. With V trimmed by 3 bases and J by 3 bases, 7 bases remained unmatched. Germline V gives CDR1 MNHEY, CDR2 SVGAGI. The CDR3 sequence: CASSYTPDRGYEQYF. As DNA, the CDR3 is TGTGCCAGCAGTTATACCCCTGACAGGGGCTACGAGCAGTACTTC.

This chain uses TRBV14 with TRBJ1-2; TRBD1 matches 10 bases. This CDR3 has 13 residues. The germline V gene encodes CDR1 SGHDN and CDR2 FVKESK. Trimming removed 4 bases from V and 4 bases from J; junction bases left unmatched: 0. The CDR3 region has the DNA TGTGCCAGCAGCCGGGACAGGGGCTATGGCTACACCTTC. The encoded protein is CASSRDRGYGYTF. The entire variable domain, with the rest obtained from reference TRBV14 and TRBJ1-2, is as follows: EAGVTQFPSHSVIEKGQTVTLRCDPISGHDNLYWYRRVMGKEIKFLLHFVKESKQDESGMPNNRFLAERTGGTYSTLKVQPAELEDSGVYFCASSRDRGYGYTFGSGTRLTVV.

This chain links TRBV2 with TRBJ1-1; 8 positions agree with TRBD1. With 5 bases clipped from V and 3 bases from J, the junction kept 8 bases outside the gene matches. The CDR3 runs to 15 residues. Germline assignment: CDR1 SNHLY and CDR2 FYNNEI. DNA for the CDR3: TGTGCCAGCAGTCGAGAGACAGGGGTGTACACTGAAGCTTTCTTT. Residues: CASSRETGVYTEAFF.

This clone was observed once. CDR3 DNA: TGTGCCAGCACCATTTCGGGACACCTGAGCACCGGGGAGCTGTTTTTT. Protein: CASTISGHLSTGELFF. V is TRBV7-9 and J is TRBJ2-2; D possibly corresponds to TRBD1 (6 bases). V lost 7 bases and J 4 bases, leaving 19 bases between the germline ends. The CDR3 runs to 16 residues. Looked up from germline, CDR1 is SEHNR and CDR2 is FQNEAQ (reference sequence). The entire variable domain, with the rest obtained from reference TRBV7-9 and TRBJ2-2, is as follows: DTGVSQNPRHKITKRGQNVTFRCDPISEHNRLYWYRQTLGQGPEFLTYFQNEAQLEKSRLLSDRFSAERPKGSFSTLEIQRTEQGDSAMYLCASTISGHLSTGELFFGEGSRLTVL.

This chain links TRBV28 with TRBJ1-2; 7 bases are shared with TRBD1. The CDR3 runs 11 residues. V dropped 6 bases and J dropped 5; count of bases not matched to a gene: 0. In germline, CDR1 is MDHEN, CDR2 SYDVKM. CDR3 nucleotides: TGTGCCAGCAGGACAGGGTATGGCTACACCTTC. Protein sequence: CASRTGYGYTF.

The CDR3 region has the DNA TGTGCCAGCAGCACAGGGGGCTTTCGAAACACCATATATTTT. Protein product: CASSTGGFRNTIYF. The V gene is TRBV28, the J gene TRBJ1-3; 9 nucleotides line up with TRBD1. Germline CDR1 and CDR2: MDHEN and SYDVKM. The CDR3 runs 14 residues. Trimming removed 6 bases from V and 5 bases from J; junction bases left unmatched: 5.

The chain links TRBV28 to TRBJ2-7, with D tentatively TRBD1 (6 bases). Trimming took 10 bases from V and 0 from J, leaving 13 bases between them. The CDR3 runs to 13 residues. The V gene's germline CDR1 is MDHEN and CDR2 SYDVKM. The CDR3 DNA reads TGTGCCACCACTCCAGGGGACTCCTACGAGCAGTACTTC. It translates to CATTPGDSYEQYF.

The gene calls are TRBV28 and TRBJ2-3; a weak D match, TRBD1 (6 bases). V was clipped by 6 bases and J by 0 bases, with 19 bases between them. The germline V gene has CDR1 MDHEN and CDR2 SYDVKM. This CDR3 region has 17 residues. CDR3 nucleotides: TGTGCCAGCAGCTGGACCAGGACAGATCCCAGCACAGATACGCAGTATTTT. Its translation: CASSWTRTDPSTDTQYF.

The chain carries TRBV24-1 and TRBJ1-5, with 7 bases identical to TRBD1. V was pared by 5 bases and J by 3 bases, with 6 bases of the junction left unmatched. Germline V gene sequence: CDR1 KGHDR, CDR2 SFDVKD. The CDR3 spans 15 residues. The CDR3 spells CATSVGTADNQPQHF. Here the CDR3 DNA reads TGTGCCACCAGTGTCGGGACAGCCGACAATCAGCCCCAGCATTTT.